Listed here are 32 T cell receptor beta chains from one sample, sequenced in a study of blood T cell repertoires in COVID-19. TCRdb's copy holds only in-frame clones and misses some; the assay was immunoSEQ multiplex PCR. The table has more than 300,000 clones, 70% to 90% seen once; the top ten hold less than 11%. Sequenced material: peripheral blood. The source of these receptors is a woman in her twenties or thirties with COVID-19, enrolled during active disease.

The V gene is TRBV3-1 (or the pseudogene TRBV3-2), the J gene TRBJ2-6, with D uncertain. Germline CDR1 reads LGHDT; CDR2 reads YNNKEL (reference sequence). CDR3 length: 15 amino acids. V was pared by 4 bases and J by 2 bases, with 9 bases between. The CDR3 DNA reads as TGTGCCAGCAGCCGTTCGGTGGCTGGGGCCAACGTCCTGACTTTC. It codes for CASSRSVAGANVLTF.

The rearrangement uses TRBV28 and TRBJ2-3; TRBD1 matches at 8 bases. V shed 3 bases and J 4 bases; nucleotides not matched to a gene: 9. Germline-derived CDR1 and CDR2 are MDHEN and SYDVKM. The CDR3 loop spans 16 amino acids. The CDR3 region has the DNA TGTGCCAGCAGTTTTTTTTCCTCGACAGGGGCAGATACGCAGTATTTT. This translates into CASSFFSSTGADTQYF.

This clone was recorded only once. The chain combines TRBV27 with TRBJ2-4; a possible D gene is TRBD2 (6 bases). The CDR3 totals 15 residues. Germline V gene sequence: CDR1 MNHEY, CDR2 SMNVEV (reference sequence). V lost 4 bases, J lost 0 bases, and 10 bases lay in between. This CDR3 is CASSSPGLAKNIQYF. In DNA form, the CDR3 reads TGTGCCAGCAGTTCCCCGGGACTAGCCAAAAACATTCAGTACTTC.

V usage is TRBV10-1 and J usage is TRBJ1-3, with D perhaps TRBD1 (5 bases). Germline V lookup: CDR1 WNHNN, CDR2 SYGVQD (reference sequence). The V end was cut by 0 bases, the J end by 4 bases, with 10 bases between. CDR3 length: 15 residues. The DNA for the CDR3 is TGCGCCAGCAGTGAGTCGATGGGGCTCGGAAACACCATATATTTT. Translation: CASSESMGLGNTIYF.

V and J are TRBV10-2 and TRBJ1-2; D possibly corresponds to TRBD1 (5 bases). The CDR3 is 13 residues long. Looked up from germline, CDR1 is WSHSY and CDR2 is SAAADI. Trimming took 0 bases from V and 9 from J, leaving 11 bases between them. CDR3 region: CASSESKQVRYTF. In nucleotides, the CDR3 is TGCGCCAGCAGTGAGTCCAAACAGGTTCGCTACACCTTC.

A word on this clone: A read error may account for a junction end that differs from germline. This sequence joins TRBV7-7 and TRBJ1-5, with TRBD1 matching over 8 bases. CDR3 length: 15 residues. From germline, CDR1 is SSHAT and CDR2 FNYEAQ (reference sequence). The CDR3 here is CASSLLGTGWQPQHF. DNA of the CDR3: TGTGCTAGCAGCTTATTAGGGACAGGATGGCAGCCCCAGCATTTT.

J is TRBJ2-7 and V is TRBV4-1; 7 bases line up with TRBD1. Per the germline V gene, CDR1 is MGHRA and CDR2 is YSYEKL. The CDR3 covers 15 residues. After removal of 3 bases from V and 4 bases from J, the junction contained 9 bases not matched to a gene. The CDR3 region has the DNA TGCGCCAGCAGCCACGTTGGACAGGCCGGATACGAGCAGTACTTC. It yields the protein CASSHVGQAGYEQYF.

The chain is built from TRBV28 and TRBJ2-1; D is possibly TRBD2 (6 bases). Trimming left V 4 bases short and J 5 bases short, with 9 bases between. In germline, CDR1 is MDHEN, CDR2 SYDVKM. This CDR3 comprises 13 residues. The CDR3 DNA sequence: TGTGCCAGCAGTTCCGGGACTCACAATGAGCAGTTCTTC. This sequence encodes CASSSGTHNEQFF.

V gene TRBV2 combines with J gene TRBJ2-7; 7 nucleotides line up with TRBD2. J lost 6 bases, V lost 6 bases, and 8 bases had no gene match. Germline CDR1 reads SNHLY; CDR2 reads FYNNEI. There are 13 residues in the CDR3. The CDR3 region has the DNA TGTGCCAGCAGCGGGGGACTAATATCCGAGCAGTACTTC. Translation: CASSGGLISEQYF.

The chain links TRBV21-1 to TRBJ2-5; TRBD2 reflects the table's D call only, with no check against the DNA. TRBV21-1 is labeled a pseudogene. This CDR3 has 14 amino acids. The DNA of the CDR3 is TGTGCCAGCAGCAACGTAGCAGACCAAGAGACCCAGTACTTC. As protein: CASSNVADQETQYF.

This clone was picked up a small number of times. V usage is TRBV7-3 and J usage is TRBJ1-5; D might be TRBD1 (5 bases). Germline assignment: CDR1 SGHTA and CDR2 FQGTGA. The CDR3 has 14 residues. With 1 base removed from V and 5 bases from J, the gap between germline ends came to 9 bases. The CDR3 bases are TGTGCCAGCAGCTTAAAACAGGTGGATCAGCCCCAGCATTTT. Translation gives CASSLKQVDQPQHF.

This chain connects TRBV5-4 to TRBJ2-1; D possibly corresponds to TRBD1 (6 bases). Germline V lookup: CDR1 SGHNT, CDR2 YYREEE (reference sequence). This CDR3 contains 14 residues. The V and J ends lost 2 bases and 8 bases respectively, with 14 bases between them. CDR3 residues: CASSLDSRGDEQFF. CDR3 in DNA: TGTGCCAGCAGCTTAGACTCCAGGGGCGATGAGCAGTTCTTC.

The rearrangement joins TRBV6-2 or TRBV6-3 to TRBJ2-1; 7 nucleotides match TRBD1. The V gene's germline CDR1 is MNHEY and CDR2 SVGEGT. The CDR3 runs 14 residues. With 2 bases clipped from V and 5 bases from J, the junction kept 3 bases outside the gene matches. The CDR3 nucleotides read TGTGCCAGCAGTTACCTGGGACAGAACAATGAGCAGTTCTTC. Protein sequence: CASSYLGQNNEQFF.

This sequence joins TRBV11-2 and TRBJ2-5, with a tentative D call TRBD2 (7 bases). Germline V gene lookup returns CDR1 SGHAT and CDR2 FQNNGV. This CDR3 is built from 15 residues. The V end was cut by 5 bases, the J end by 1 base, with 14 bases between. Written as DNA, the CDR3 is TGTGCCAGCAGCCCACAGGGAGGGGGCCAAGAGACCCAGTACTTC. Protein: CASSPQGGGQETQYF.

The chain uses TRBV5-1 and TRBJ2-5, with 10 positions matching TRBD2. From germline, CDR1 is SGHRS and CDR2 YFSETQ. V lost 7 bases, J lost 13 bases, and 13 bases stayed unmatched. This CDR3 spans 13 amino acids. CDR3 sequence (DNA): TGCGCCAGCCAATCCCCAGCGGGAGGGTCTTCGTACTTC. Residues: CASQSPAGGSSYF.

This sequence joins TRBV18 and TRBJ1-1; D is undetermined. V was cut by 6 bases and J by 1 base, with 12 bases left in between. CDR1 and CDR2 from the germline V gene are KGHSH and LQKENI. The CDR3 extends over 14 amino acids. As DNA, the CDR3 is TGTGCCAGCTCCGGGTCGGTGGGGAACACTGAAGCTTTCTTT. It yields the protein CASSGSVGNTEAFF. Based on the CDR3 plus reference TRBV18 and TRBJ1-1, the full variable domain is NAGVMQNPRHLVRRRGQEARLRCSPMKGHSHVYWYRQLPEEGLKFMVYLQKENIIDESGMPKERFSAEFPKEGPSILRIQQVVRGDSAAYFCASSGSVGNTEAFFGQGTRLTVV.

The gene calls are TRBV27 and TRBJ2-1; 8 bases line up with TRBD2. Germline V gives CDR1 MNHEY, CDR2 SMNVEV (reference sequence). The CDR3 loop spans 16 amino acids. V trimming: 3 bases; J trimming: 5 bases; junction bases outside the gene matches: 9. The CDR3 sequence is CASSFGAGEDDNEQFF. The CDR3 DNA reads as TGTGCCAGCAGTTTCGGAGCGGGAGAGGACGACAATGAGCAGTTCTTC.

The V and J genes are TRBV9 and TRBJ1-4; D is uncertain. Trimming shortened V by 4 bases and J by 7 bases, and 26 bases separated the two germline ends. Germline CDR1 is SGDLS and CDR2 is YYNGEE. This CDR3 contains 18 residues. CDR3 protein: CASSPIQLLRVAGEKLFF. CDR3 nucleotides: TGTGCCAGCAGCCCGATCCAGCTTCTGCGGGTTGCGGGTGAAAAACTGTTTTTT. Complete variable domain (other parts from reference TRBV9 and TRBJ1-4): DSGVTQTPKHLITATGQRVTLRCSPRSGDLSVYWYQQSLDQGLQFLIQYYNGEERAKGNILERFSAQQFPDLHSELNLSSLELGDSALYFCASSPIQLLRVAGEKLFFGSGTQLSVL.

This clone appeared once. This chain joins TRBV28 and TRBJ2-3; tentatively, D is TRBD2 (6 bases). In germline, CDR1 is MDHEN, CDR2 SYDVKM. CDR3 length: 15 residues. V lost 6 bases to trimming and J lost 0 bases, with 13 bases between them. The DNA of the CDR3 is TGTGCCAGCAGCCTAGGCGGGAAAAGCACAGATACGCAGTATTTT. It specifies CASSLGGKSTDTQYF.

CDR3 protein: CASSTTPRAEQYF. The CDR3, as DNA: TGTGCCAGCAGCACAACCCCCAGGGCCGAGCAGTACTTC. The gene calls are TRBV14 and TRBJ2-7; weak D call: TRBD1 (5 bases). Germline V lookup: CDR1 SGHDN, CDR2 FVKESK. V lost 5 bases and J lost 6, with 14 bases in between. This CDR3 spans 13 amino acids.

This clone is a singleton in its sample. For the CDR3, the DNA is TGTGCCTGGAACTCGGGACAGATAAAGGGAAAACTGTTTTTT. It translates to CAWNSGQIKGKLFF. The V call is TRBV30, the J call TRBJ1-4; TRBD1 matches 7 bases. The length of the CDR3 is 14 residues. From germline, CDR1 is GTSNPN and CDR2 SVGIG (reference sequence). The ends lost 4 bases at V and 10 bases at J; junction bases unmatched: 12.

This clone has just a few counts. The genes are TRBV5-4 and TRBJ1-5; TRBD1 is a possible D gene (6 bases). CDR1 and CDR2 (germline): SGHNT, YYREEE (reference sequence). V was cut by 2 bases and J by 4 bases, with 7 bases left in between. The CDR3 length is 13 residues. CDR3 sequence reads: CASSFGQNQPQHF. CDR3 DNA sequence: TGTGCCAGCAGCTTTGGACAGAATCAGCCCCAGCATTTT.

The chain links TRBV30 to TRBJ2-1, with TRBD2 matching 12 bases. The CDR3 covers 14 residues. Germline CDR1 and CDR2: GTSNPN and SVGIG (reference sequence). The ends lost 1 base at V and 10 bases at J; junction bases unmatched: 5. For the CDR3, the DNA is TGTGCCTGGAGTGCTAGCGGGAGGGCTCGAGAGCAGTTCTTC. Translation gives CAWSASGRAREQFF.

V gene TRBV28 combines with J gene TRBJ1-1, with TRBD1 matching over 8 bases. From germline, CDR1 is MDHEN and CDR2 SYDVKM. This CDR3 spans 15 amino acids. The V gene end was trimmed by 3 bases and the J gene end by 7 bases; junction bases not matched to a gene: 10. CDR3 in DNA: TGTGCCAGCAGTTTTCGGGACAGGTATTTGAGTGAAGCTTTCTTT. It is translated as CASSFRDRYLSEAFF.

Concerning this clone itself: Other DNA sequences of this sample code for an identical CDR3. The chain joins TRBV4-1 to TRBJ2-5, with D uncertain. V gave up 1 base and J gave up 4 bases, with 7 bases separating them. The CDR3 totals 13 residues. The germline CDR1 and CDR2 sequences are MGHRA and YSYEKL. CDR3 nucleotides: TGCGCCAGCAGCCAAGTCGGGTTAGAGACCCAGTACTTC. It yields the protein CASSQVGLETQYF.

V and J are TRBV4-1 and TRBJ2-2; 10 bases are shared with TRBD1. V shed 3 bases and J 6 bases; nucleotides not matched to a gene: 4. Germline loops: CDR1 MGHRA, CDR2 YSYEKL. CDR3 length: 15 amino acids. The chain's CDR3 is CASSQAGTGAGELFF. The CDR3, as DNA: TGCGCCAGCAGCCAGGCCGGGACAGGGGCCGGGGAGCTGTTTTTT.

The genes are TRBV19 and TRBJ2-1, with 8 bases aligning to TRBD2. Germline V gives CDR1 LNHDA, CDR2 SQIVND (reference sequence). The CDR3 consists of 13 residues. The V segment lost 6 bases and the J segment 6 bases; nucleotides outside the gene matches: 4. The CDR3 sequence: CASRVAGGNEQFF. Here the CDR3 DNA reads TGTGCCAGTAGGGTGGCGGGGGGCAATGAGCAGTTCTTC.

At least ten counts were recorded for this clone. The rearrangement joins TRBV5-6 to TRBJ2-7; D possibly corresponds to TRBD1 (6 bases). CDR1 is SGHDT, CDR2 YYEEEE, per germline. CDR3 length equals 11 residues. The ends were cut back, 4 bases at V and 11 bases at J, with 13 bases in the middle. Here the CDR3 DNA reads TGTGCCAGCAGCATGGACAGCCAAAAGTACTTC. As protein: CASSMDSQKYF.

This clone was detected only once. This chain connects TRBV3-1 (or the pseudogene TRBV3-2) to TRBJ2-5, with a tentative D call TRBD2 (5 bases). The V and J ends lost 5 bases and 4 bases respectively, with 17 bases between them. The CDR3 is 15 residues long. Germline-derived CDR1 and CDR2 are LGHDT and YNNKEL (reference sequence). CDR3 nucleotides: TGTGCCAGCAGCTATTTTTTCTCGGGGTCAGAGACCCAGTACTTC. Amino acid sequence: CASSYFFSGSETQYF.

This sequence joins TRBV7-9 and TRBJ1-1, with D possibly TRBD1 on 5 matching bases. CDR1 SEHNR and CDR2 FQNEAQ come from the germline V gene (reference sequence). V was trimmed by 5 bases and J by 5 bases, leaving 12 bases between them. This CDR3 contains 13 residues. CDR3 nucleotide sequence: TGTGCCAGCAGCCCAGGGTTGGGGACTGAAGCTTTCTTT. The encoded protein is CASSPGLGTEAFF.

The rearrangement links TRBV4-3 to TRBJ2-2; TRBD2 matches 8 bases. Trimming at V came to 4 bases and at J to 6 bases, leaving 10 bases not matched to a gene. CDR1 and CDR2 (germline): LGHNA, YSLEER. This CDR3 region has 16 residues. CDR3 DNA sequence: TGCGCCAGCAGCCCCAGCAGAGCGGGAGAGGCCGGGGAGCTGTTTTTT. It is translated as CASSPSRAGEAGELFF.

V usage is TRBV7-9 and J usage is TRBJ2-5; D gene ambiguous. Germline V gives CDR1 SEHNR, CDR2 FQNEAQ (reference sequence). V gave up 3 bases and J gave up 1 base, with 9 bases separating them. This CDR3 region has 14 residues. CDR3 bases: TGTGCCAGCAGCTTTAAAGCCTCCCAAGAGACCCAGTACTTC. Its translation: CASSFKASQETQYF. Supplemented by reference TRBV7-9 and TRBJ2-5, the full variable domain reads DTGVSQNPRHKITKRGQNVTFRCDPISEHNRLYWYRQTLGQGPEFLTYFQNEAQLEKSRLLSDRFSAERPKGSFSTLEIQRTEQGDSAMYLCASSFKASQETQYFGPGTRLLVL.